This entry concerns a single TCR beta chain. These data come from a study of blood T cell repertoires in COVID-19. Study information: COVID-19 samples collected from the United States, Italy and Spain covered acute and convalescent phases.

Sequencing was performed with immunoSEQ multiplex PCR; in TCRdb, only in-frame clones are kept and a portion is missing. This table holds 300,000 to 350,000 clones, around 91% found once. Each participant's cohort was designated according to participant-reported clinical history. Germline values: CDR1 LGHNA, CDR2 YNFKEQ. The V segment lost 1 base and the J segment 5 bases; nucleotides outside the gene matches: 9. The CDR3 runs to 17 residues. The chain employs TRBV4-2 and TRBJ2-1; 9 bases are shared with TRBD2. The receptor's source is a woman between 18 and 29 years old with acute COVID-19. Sequencing was carried out using PBMCs or T cells enriched from blood (not recorded which). The CDR3: CASSQGGLALYNNEQFF. CDR3 in DNA: TGTGCCAGCAGCCAAGGGGGACTAGCACTCTATAACAATGAGCAGTTCTTC.